The rows below give T cell receptor beta chains drawn from one sample of a study of T-cell reconstitution after alpha-beta-depleted transplantation in children. TCRdb fed the PCR reads into MiXCR, producing one record per CDR3 protein. The table includes about 260,000 distinct CDR3 sequences, approximately 10% detected once. Sequences were derived from peripheral blood, sampled 180 days after TCRalphabeta/CD19-depleted stem cell transplant. The receptors originated from a male patient between 2 and 9 years old who had a stem cell transplant for chronic granulomatous disease, so the T cells may come from the graft donor. CDR3s include the opening cysteine and the closing phenylalanine or tryptophan. Each record gives: clone size, D gene, J gene, V gene, CDR3 protein, CDR3 DNA. D genes are given only for firm matches. Clone size appears in some rows only: once, few, many, or a class for an expanded clone.

size: many; D: TRBD2; J: TRBJ2-3; V: TRBV12-3/TRBV12-4; CDR3: CASSLSSGSLGDTQYF; DNA: TGTGCCAGCAGTTTGTCAAGCGGGAGTCTCGGAGATACGCAGTATTTT
size: many; D: -; J: TRBJ1-2; V: TRBV29-1; CDR3: CSVLGGYGYTF; DNA: TGCAGCGTTCTGGGCGGGTATGGCTACACCTTC
size: many; D: TRBD2; J: TRBJ2-7; V: TRBV6-1; CDR3: CASSRTSGSYEQYF; DNA: TGTGCCAGCAGCCGGACTAGCGGGAGCTACGAGCAGTACTTC
size: few; D: -; J: TRBJ1-2; V: TRBV24-1; CDR3: CATSDPLDSYGYTF; DNA: TGTGCCACCAGTGATCCCCTCGATAGTTATGGCTACACCTTC
size: many; D: -; J: TRBJ2-2; V: TRBV30; CDR3: CAWSVDLTGGELFF; DNA: TGTGCCTGGAGTGTAGACCTGACGGGCGGGGAGCTGTTTTTT
size: many; D: -; J: TRBJ1-1; V: TRBV5-1; CDR3: CASSLDGHWNTEAFF; DNA: TGCGCCAGCAGCCTCGACGGACATTGGAACACTGAAGCTTTCTTT
size: many; D: TRBD2; J: TRBJ2-1; V: TRBV7-2; CDR3: CASSRPLRKAGGDEQFF; DNA: TGTGCCAGCAGCCGCCCTCTACGCAAAGCGGGAGGTGATGAGCAGTTCTTC
size: many; D: -; J: TRBJ2-6; V: TRBV28; CDR3: CASITTGANVLTF; DNA: TGTGCCAGCATCACGACTGGGGCCAACGTCCTGACTTTC
size: many; D: TRBD1; J: TRBJ2-7; V: TRBV6-1; CDR3: CASRPDRGSSYEQYF; DNA: TGTGCCAGCAGACCTGACAGGGGGAGTTCCTACGAGCAGTACTTC
size: many; D: TRBD1; J: TRBJ1-5; V: TRBV2; CDR3: CASSKPTGGSSNQPQHF; DNA: TGTGCCAGCAGTAAACCCACAGGGGGCTCCAGCAATCAGCCCCAGCATTTT
size: many; D: -; J: TRBJ2-1; V: TRBV6-2/TRBV6-3; CDR3: CASTGARIGSYNEQFF; DNA: TGTGCCAGCACGGGTGCCCGAATTGGGTCCTACAATGAGCAGTTCTTC
size: many; D: TRBD1; J: TRBJ1-2; V: TRBV27; CDR3: CASSSGTGWAGTF; DNA: TGTGCCAGCAGTTCCGGGACAGGGTGGGCCGGCACCTTC
size: many; D: -; J: TRBJ1-2; V: TRBV12-3/TRBV12-4; CDR3: CASSEDSPYGYTF; DNA: TGTGCCAGCAGTGAGGACAGTCCCTATGGCTACACCTTC
size: -; D: -; J: TRBJ1-5; V: TRBV19; CDR3: CASSTWAGNNQPQHF; DNA: TGTGCCAGTAGTACGTGGGCGGGGAACAATCAGCCCCAGCATTTT
size: many; D: TRBD1; J: TRBJ2-4; V: TRBV7-6; CDR3: CASSTGQGIQYF; DNA: TGTGCCAGCAGCACCGGACAGGGCATTCAGTACTTC
size: many; D: TRBD1; J: TRBJ2-3; V: TRBV12-3/TRBV12-4; CDR3: CASRTGTGAPPSFTDTQYF; DNA: TGTGCCAGCAGAACCGGGACAGGGGCACCTCCTTCCTTCACAGATACGCAGTATTTT
size: many; D: TRBD1; J: TRBJ2-7; V: TRBV5-1; CDR3: CASSLTGAGGYEQYF; DNA: TGCGCCAGCAGCTTGACAGGGGCCGGTGGGTACGAGCAGTACTTC
size: many; D: -; J: TRBJ2-4; V: TRBV3-1; CDR3: CASSQSGERKESKNIQYF; DNA: TGTGCCAGCAGCCAATCAGGCGAGAGAAAGGAATCTAAAAACATTCAGTACTTC
size: many; D: -; J: TRBJ1-5; V: TRBV6-2/TRBV6-3; CDR3: CASSYSIGQPQHF; DNA: TGTGCCAGCAGTTACTCGATTGGGCAGCCCCAGCATTTT
size: many; D: TRBD1; J: TRBJ1-5; V: TRBV7-6; CDR3: CASSQTGGRSQPQHF; DNA: TGTGCCAGCAGCCAAACAGGGGGCCGGAGTCAGCCCCAGCATTTT
size: many; D: -; J: TRBJ2-5; V: TRBV7-2; CDR3: CASSLLGTVQQETQYF; DNA: TGTGCCAGCAGCTTATTGGGCACAGTTCAACAAGAGACCCAGTACTTC
size: many; D: -; J: TRBJ2-2; V: TRBV29-1; CDR3: CSVGRDNTGELFF; DNA: TGCAGCGTTGGAAGGGACAACACCGGGGAGCTGTTTTTT
size: many; D: -; J: TRBJ2-5; V: TRBV7-9; CDR3: CASSRKGEIETQYF; DNA: TGTGCCAGCAGCCGAAAGGGGGAAATCGAGACCCAGTACTTC
size: many; D: TRBD1; J: TRBJ1-3; V: TRBV6-2/TRBV6-3; CDR3: CASSYSIFRDSSSGNTIYF; DNA: TGTGCCAGCAGTTACTCGATTTTTCGGGACAGCAGCTCTGGAAACACCATATATTTT
size: many; D: TRBD2; J: TRBJ2-3; V: TRBV5-1; CDR3: CASSLPPLAGGADTQYF; DNA: TGCGCCAGCAGCTTGCCCCCCCTAGCGGGGGGAGCAGATACGCAGTATTTT
size: few; D: -; J: TRBJ2-2; V: TRBV21-1; CDR3: CASSKETSGPTGELFF; DNA: TGTGCCAGCAGCAAGGAGACTAGCGGACCCACCGGGGAGCTGTTTTTT
size: many; D: -; J: TRBJ1-1; V: TRBV20-1; CDR3: CSAKQGNTEAFF; DNA: TGCAGTGCAAAACAGGGCAACACTGAAGCTTTCTTT
size: few; D: -; J: TRBJ2-7; V: TRBV11-2; CDR3: CASSLDGAWYEQYF; DNA: TGTGCCAGCAGCTTAGATGGGGCGTGGTACGAGCAGTACTTC
size: many; D: -; J: TRBJ2-6; V: TRBV2; CDR3: CASLRDGYYSGANVLTF; DNA: TGTGCCAGCCTCCGGGACGGATACTACTCTGGGGCCAACGTCCTGACTTTC
size: -; D: -; J: TRBJ1-6; V: TRBV12-3/TRBV12-4; CDR3: CASSFKVNRAVSPIHF; DNA: TGTGCCAGCAGTTTTAAGGTTAACAGGGCGGTTTCACCCATCCACTTT
size: many; D: TRBD2; J: TRBJ2-7; V: TRBV4-2; CDR3: CASSLGLAVNYEQYF; DNA: TGTGCCAGCAGCCTGGGACTAGCGGTCAACTACGAGCAGTACTTC
size: many; D: TRBD2; J: TRBJ2-6; V: TRBV28; CDR3: CASSRTSGYDLANVLTF; DNA: TGTGCCAGCAGCCGCACTAGCGGGTATGATTTGGCCAACGTCCTGACTTTC
size: many; D: TRBD2; J: TRBJ2-5; V: TRBV24-1; CDR3: CATSDSTSGGGETQYF; DNA: TGTGCCACCAGTGACTCGACTAGCGGGGGCGGGGAGACCCAGTACTTC